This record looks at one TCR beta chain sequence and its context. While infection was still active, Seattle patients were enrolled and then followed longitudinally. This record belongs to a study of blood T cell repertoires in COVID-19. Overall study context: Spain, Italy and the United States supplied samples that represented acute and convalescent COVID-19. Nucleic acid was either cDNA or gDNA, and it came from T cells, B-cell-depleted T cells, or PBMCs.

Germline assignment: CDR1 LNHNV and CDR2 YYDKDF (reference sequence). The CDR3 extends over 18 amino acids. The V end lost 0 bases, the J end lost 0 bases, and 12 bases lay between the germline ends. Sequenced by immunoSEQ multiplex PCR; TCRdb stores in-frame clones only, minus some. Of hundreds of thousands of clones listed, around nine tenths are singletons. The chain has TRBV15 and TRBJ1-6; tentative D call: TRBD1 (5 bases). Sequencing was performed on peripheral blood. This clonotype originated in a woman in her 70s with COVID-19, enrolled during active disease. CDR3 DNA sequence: TGTGCCACCAGCAGAGACGGACAAGCGAGCTCCTATAATTCACCCCTCCACTTT. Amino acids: CATSRDGQASSYNSPLHF.